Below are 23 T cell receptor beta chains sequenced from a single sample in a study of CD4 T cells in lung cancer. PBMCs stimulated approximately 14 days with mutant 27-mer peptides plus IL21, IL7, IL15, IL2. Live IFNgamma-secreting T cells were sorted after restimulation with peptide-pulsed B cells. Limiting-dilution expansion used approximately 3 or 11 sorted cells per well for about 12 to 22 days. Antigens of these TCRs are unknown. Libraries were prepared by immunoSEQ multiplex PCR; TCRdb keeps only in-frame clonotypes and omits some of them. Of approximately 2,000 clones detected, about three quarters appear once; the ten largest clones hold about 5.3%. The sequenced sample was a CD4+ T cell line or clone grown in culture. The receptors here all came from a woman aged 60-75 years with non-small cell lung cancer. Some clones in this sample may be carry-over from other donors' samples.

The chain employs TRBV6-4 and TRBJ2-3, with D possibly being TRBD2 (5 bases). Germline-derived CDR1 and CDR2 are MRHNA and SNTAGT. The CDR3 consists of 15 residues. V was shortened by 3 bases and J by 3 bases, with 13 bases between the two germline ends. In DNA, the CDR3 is TGTGCCAGCAGTGATGGATTCGGGAATACAGATACGCAGTATTTT. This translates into CASSDGFGNTDTQYF.

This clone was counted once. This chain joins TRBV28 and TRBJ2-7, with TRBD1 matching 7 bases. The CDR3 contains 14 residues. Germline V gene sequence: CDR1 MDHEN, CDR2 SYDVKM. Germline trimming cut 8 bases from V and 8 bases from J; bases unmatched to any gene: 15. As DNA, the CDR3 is TGTGCCAGCGAAATTGGCTTAGGGACAGCCAAGCAGTACTTC. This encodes CASEIGLGTAKQYF.

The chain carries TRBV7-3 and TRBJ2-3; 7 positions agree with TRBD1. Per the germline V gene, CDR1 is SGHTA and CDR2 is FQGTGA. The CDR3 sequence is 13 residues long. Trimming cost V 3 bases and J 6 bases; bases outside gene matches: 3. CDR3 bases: TGTGCCAGCAGCTTTGGACAGGCCGATACGCAGTATTTT. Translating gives CASSFGQADTQYF.

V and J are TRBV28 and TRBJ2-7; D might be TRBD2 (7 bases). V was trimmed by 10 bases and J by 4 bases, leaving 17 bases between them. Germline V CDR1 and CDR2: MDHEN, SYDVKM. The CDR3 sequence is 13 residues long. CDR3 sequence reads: CATLAGASYEQYF. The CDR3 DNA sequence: TGTGCCACACTGGCGGGGGCTTCATACGAGCAGTACTTC.

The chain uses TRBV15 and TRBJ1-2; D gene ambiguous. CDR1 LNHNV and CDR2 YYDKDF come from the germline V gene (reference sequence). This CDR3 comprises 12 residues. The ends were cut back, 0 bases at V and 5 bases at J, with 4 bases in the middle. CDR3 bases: TGTGCCACCAGCAGAGACGAGTATGGCTACACCTTC. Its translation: CATSRDEYGYTF.

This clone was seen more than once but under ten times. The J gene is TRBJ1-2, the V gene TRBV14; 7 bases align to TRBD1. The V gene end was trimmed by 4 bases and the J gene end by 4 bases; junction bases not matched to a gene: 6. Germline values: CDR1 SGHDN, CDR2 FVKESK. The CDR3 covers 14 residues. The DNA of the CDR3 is TGTGCCAGCAGCCCGCGACAGGGAGGCTATGGCTACACCTTC. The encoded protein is CASSPRQGGYGYTF. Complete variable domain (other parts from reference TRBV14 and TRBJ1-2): EAGVTQFPSHSVIEKGQTVTLRCDPISGHDNLYWYRRVMGKEIKFLLHFVKESKQDESGMPNNRFLAERTGGTYSTLKVQPAELEDSGVYFCASSPRQGGYGYTFGSGTRLTVV.

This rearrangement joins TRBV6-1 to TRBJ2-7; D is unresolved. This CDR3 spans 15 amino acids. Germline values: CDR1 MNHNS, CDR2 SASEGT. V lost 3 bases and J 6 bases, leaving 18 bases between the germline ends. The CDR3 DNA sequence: TGTGCCAGCAGTGAGGTTTTTGGAGCCACCGGCGAGCAGTACTTC. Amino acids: CASSEVFGATGEQYF.

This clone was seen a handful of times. The CDR3 DNA reads as TGTGCCAGTAGTATCGCACAGGGGAGGATGAACACTGAAGCTTTCTTT. It encodes CASSIAQGRMNTEAFF. The gene calls are TRBV19 and TRBJ1-1, with 7 positions matching TRBD1. The CDR3 spans 16 residues. V lost 3 bases, J lost 0 bases, and 7 bases stayed unmatched. In germline, CDR1 is LNHDA, CDR2 SQIVND (reference sequence). Using reference TRBV19 and TRBJ1-1 for the parts outside the CDR3, the full variable domain is DGGITQSPKYLFRKEGQNVTLSCEQNLNHDAMYWYRQDPGQGLRLIYYSQIVNDFQKGDIAEGYSVSREKKESFPLTVTSAQKNPTAFYLCASSIAQGRMNTEAFFGQGTRLTVV.

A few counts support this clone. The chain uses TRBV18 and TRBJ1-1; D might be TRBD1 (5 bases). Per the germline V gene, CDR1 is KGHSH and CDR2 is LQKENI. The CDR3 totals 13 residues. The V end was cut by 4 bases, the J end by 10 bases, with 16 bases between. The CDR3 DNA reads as TGTGCCAGCTCACAATTGGGGGGAGTGGGAGCTTTCTTT. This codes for CASSQLGGVGAFF.

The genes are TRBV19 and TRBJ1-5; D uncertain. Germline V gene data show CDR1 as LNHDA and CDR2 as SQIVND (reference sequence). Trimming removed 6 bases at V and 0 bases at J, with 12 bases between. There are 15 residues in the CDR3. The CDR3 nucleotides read TGTGCCAGTAGAACCAACATCCTTAGCAATCAGCCCCAGCATTTT. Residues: CASRTNILSNQPQHF.

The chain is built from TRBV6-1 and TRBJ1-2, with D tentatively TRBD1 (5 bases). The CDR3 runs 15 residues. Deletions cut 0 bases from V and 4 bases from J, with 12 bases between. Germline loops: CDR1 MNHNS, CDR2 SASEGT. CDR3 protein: CASSEAGTDFYGYTF. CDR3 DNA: TGTGCCAGCAGTGAAGCGGGGACGGACTTCTATGGCTACACCTTC.

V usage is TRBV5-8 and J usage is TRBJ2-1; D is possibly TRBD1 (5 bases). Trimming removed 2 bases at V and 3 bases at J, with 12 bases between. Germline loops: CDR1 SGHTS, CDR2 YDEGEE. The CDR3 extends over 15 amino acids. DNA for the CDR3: TGTGCCAGCAGCTTAGGTCCAGGGAACTACAATGAGCAGTTCTTC. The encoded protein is CASSLGPGNYNEQFF.

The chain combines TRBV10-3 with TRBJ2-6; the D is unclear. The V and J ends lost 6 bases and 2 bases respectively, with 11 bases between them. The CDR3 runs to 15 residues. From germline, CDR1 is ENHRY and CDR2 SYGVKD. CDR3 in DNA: TGTGCCATCAGCCTAAAAAGGGCTGGGGCCAACGTCCTGACTTTC. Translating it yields CAISLKRAGANVLTF.

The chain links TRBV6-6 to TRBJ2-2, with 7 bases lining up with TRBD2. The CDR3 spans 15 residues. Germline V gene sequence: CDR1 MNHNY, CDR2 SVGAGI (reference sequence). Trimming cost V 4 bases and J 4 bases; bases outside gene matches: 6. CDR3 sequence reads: CASSSGGGLTGELFF. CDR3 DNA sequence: TGTGCCAGCAGTTCGGGGGGAGGGCTCACCGGGGAGCTGTTTTTT.

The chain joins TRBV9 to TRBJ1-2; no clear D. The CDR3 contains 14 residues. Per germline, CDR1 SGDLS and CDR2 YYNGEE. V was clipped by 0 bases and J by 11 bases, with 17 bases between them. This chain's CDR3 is CASSVEGGNGRYTF. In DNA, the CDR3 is TGTGCCAGCAGCGTAGAGGGAGGGAATGGGCGGTACACCTTC.

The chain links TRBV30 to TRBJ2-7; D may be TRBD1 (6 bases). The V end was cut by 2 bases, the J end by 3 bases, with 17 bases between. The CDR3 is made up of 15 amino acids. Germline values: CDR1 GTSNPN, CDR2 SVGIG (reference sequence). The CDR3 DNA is TGTGCCTGGAGTCGAGGGCAGGGGAATAGCTACGAGCAGTACTTC. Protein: CAWSRGQGNSYEQYF.

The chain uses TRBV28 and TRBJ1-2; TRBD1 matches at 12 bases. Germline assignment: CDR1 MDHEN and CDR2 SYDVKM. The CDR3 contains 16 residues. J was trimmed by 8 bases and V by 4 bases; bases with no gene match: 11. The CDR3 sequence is CASSSGTGGVVWGYTF. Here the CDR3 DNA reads TGTGCCAGCAGTTCAGGGACAGGGGGCGTCGTGTGGGGCTACACCTTC.

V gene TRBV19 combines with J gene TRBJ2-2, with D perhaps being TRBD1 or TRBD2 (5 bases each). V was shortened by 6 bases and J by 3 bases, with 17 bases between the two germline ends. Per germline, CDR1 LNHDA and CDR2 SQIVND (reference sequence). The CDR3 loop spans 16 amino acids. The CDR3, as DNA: TGTGCCAGTAGCTTAAATAGACCGGGGCACACCGGGGAGCTGTTTTTT. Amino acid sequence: CASSLNRPGHTGELFF.

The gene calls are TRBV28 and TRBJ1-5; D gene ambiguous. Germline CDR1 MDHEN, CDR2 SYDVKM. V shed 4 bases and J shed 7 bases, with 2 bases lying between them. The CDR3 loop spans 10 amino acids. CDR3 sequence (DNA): TGTGCCAGCAGTTCCCAGCCCCAGCATTTT. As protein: CASSSQPQHF.

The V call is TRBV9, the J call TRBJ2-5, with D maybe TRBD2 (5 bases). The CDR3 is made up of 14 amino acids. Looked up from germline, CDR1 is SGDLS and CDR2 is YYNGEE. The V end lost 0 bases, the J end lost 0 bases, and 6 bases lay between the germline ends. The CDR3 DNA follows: TGTGCCAGCAGCGTAGGGGAGTACCAAGAGACCCAGTACTTC. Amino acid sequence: CASSVGEYQETQYF.

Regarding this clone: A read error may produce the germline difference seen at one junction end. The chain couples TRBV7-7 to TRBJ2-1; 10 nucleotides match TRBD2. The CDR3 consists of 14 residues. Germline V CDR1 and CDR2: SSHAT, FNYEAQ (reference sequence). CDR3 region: CASSLAGVGNEQFF. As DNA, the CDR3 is TGTGCTAGCAGTCTAGCGGGAGTCGGGAATGAGCAGTTCTTC.

The CDR3 region is CASSPSGGGETEAFF. The DNA for the CDR3 is TGTGCCAGCAGCCCTTCTGGCGGGGGGGAGACTGAAGCTTTCTTT. This chain connects TRBV7-3 to TRBJ1-1, with D possibly TRBD1 on 5 matching bases. V dropped 5 bases and J dropped 5 bases, with 18 bases sitting between them. CDR3 length: 15 amino acids. Germline CDR1 SGHTA, CDR2 FQGTGA.

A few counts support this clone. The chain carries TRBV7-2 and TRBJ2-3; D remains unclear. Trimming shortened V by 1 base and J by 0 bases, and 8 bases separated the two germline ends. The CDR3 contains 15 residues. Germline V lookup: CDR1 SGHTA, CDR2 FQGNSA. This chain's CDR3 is CASSLGLTSTDTQYF. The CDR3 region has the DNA TGTGCCAGCAGCTTAGGGCTAACTAGCACAGATACGCAGTATTTT.